The clone carrying this TCR beta chain was detected ten times or more. This sample is part of a study of Graves' ophthalmopathy and Graves' hyperthyroidism. TCR beta CDR3 amplification used RNA transcripts. Second-round multiplex PCR followed a first-round RT-PCR using HTBI primers. TCRdb ran MiXCR on the multiplex PCR reads and lists one entry per CDR3 protein. The repertoire holds 400,000 to 450,000 distinct CDR3 sequences, with 20% to 25% as singletons. Newly diagnosed hyperthyroidism donors, aged 18 to 65, duration under 2 months. Ineligible for inclusion were patients with other autoimmune diseases, uncontrolled infections, pregnancy or lactation. V was cut by 4 bases and J by 4 bases, with 16 bases left in between. This CDR3 spans 15 amino acids. Germline V gene data show CDR1 as SGHTA and CDR2 as FQGNSA.

The clonotype was recovered from a woman aged 18-29 years with stable Graves' hyperthyroidism. Sequencing input: peripheral blood. The genes are TRBV7-2 and TRBJ2-5; D gene uncertain. For the CDR3, the DNA is TGTGCCAGCAGCTCGAATAGCTGGTGGGTAGAGACCCAGTACTTC. It specifies CASSSNSWWVETQYF.